Presented here are 12 T cell receptor beta chains from one specimen sequenced in a study of cytomegalovirus exposure and HLA in healthy donors. The primer mix had 60 Vbeta and 13 Jbeta primers. Data came from immunoSEQ multiplex PCR; TCRdb stores just in-frame clones and leaves some out. The table records 150,000 to 200,000 clones, about 80% of them present only once. The sequenced sample was PBMCs. All receptors derive from a woman aged 30 to 39 in good health and CMV-seronegative.

The V call is TRBV11-2, the J call TRBJ2-2; maybe TRBD2 (7 bases). V was trimmed by 5 bases and J by 1 base, leaving 11 bases between them. Germline lookup yields CDR1 SGHAT and CDR2 FQNNGV. The length of the CDR3 is 15 residues. This CDR3 is CASSGGALNTGELFF. CDR3 bases: TGTGCCAGCAGCGGGGGGGCACTGAACACCGGGGAGCTGTTTTTT.

J is TRBJ1-1 and V is TRBV5-1, with 7 nucleotides matching TRBD1. Germline V CDR1 and CDR2: SGHRS, YFSETQ. The CDR3 has 18 amino acids. V was pared by 3 bases and J by 0 bases, with 14 bases of the junction left unmatched. The CDR3 sequence: CASSSQPPGTDLNTEAFF. As DNA, the CDR3 is TGCGCCAGCAGCTCGCAACCACCAGGGACAGACTTGAACACTGAAGCTTTCTTT.

The rearrangement joins TRBV4-3 to TRBJ1-6; 7 positions agree with TRBD1. The trim removed 4 bases at V and 3 bases at J, leaving 6 bases unmatched. Germline CDR1 and CDR2: LGHNA and YSLEER. This CDR3 comprises 16 residues. CDR3 amino acids: CASSPDREIYNSPLHF. CDR3 DNA sequence: TGCGCCAGCAGCCCCGACAGGGAAATCTATAATTCACCCCTCCACTTT.

As regards this clone: Sequence at one end of the junction differs from germline and may be a read error. The chain links TRBV4-1 to TRBJ2-4, with 9 bases lining up with TRBD1. This CDR3 comprises 19 residues. CDR1 is MGHRA and CDR2 is YSYEKL in the germline V gene. The CDR3 nucleotides are TGCGCCAGCAGCCAACCTTATCGGAGGACAGGGGTTGACAAAAACAGTCAGTACTTC. Translated, it gives CASSQPYRRTGVDKNSQYF.

This chain joins TRBV27 and TRBJ2-6; TRBD1 matches 10 bases. CDR3 size: 16 residues. Germline V gives CDR1 MNHEY, CDR2 SMNVEV (reference sequence). V shed 4 bases, J shed 4 bases, and the junction held 4 bases outside the gene matches. CDR3 sequence reads: CASSSGTGDGANVLTF. In DNA form, the CDR3 reads TGTGCCAGCAGTTCCGGGACAGGGGACGGGGCCAACGTCCTGACTTTC.

The genes are TRBV9 and TRBJ2-4, with a tentative D call TRBD1 (6 bases). V was cut by 3 bases and J by 5 bases, with 18 bases left in between. Looked up from germline, CDR1 is SGDLS and CDR2 is YYNGEE. The CDR3 contains 16 residues. The CDR3: CASSASDRTIENIQYF. The DNA for the CDR3 is TGTGCCAGCAGCGCCTCGGACAGAACCATCGAAAACATTCAGTACTTC.

The CDR3 sequence: CASSEASIVSGANVLTF. CDR3 sequence (DNA): TGTGCCAGCAGCGAGGCGTCGATAGTCTCTGGGGCCAACGTCCTGACTTTC. The V gene is TRBV28, the J gene TRBJ2-6; D is undetermined. V lost 6 bases to trimming and J lost 0 bases, with 15 bases between them. This CDR3 is built from 17 residues. In germline, CDR1 is MDHEN, CDR2 SYDVKM. The whole variable domain, remainder taken from reference TRBV28 and TRBJ2-6, is DVKVTQSSRYLVKRTGEKVFLECVQDMDHENMFWYRQDPGLGLRLIYFSYDVKMKEKGDIPEGYSVSREKKERFSLILESASTNQTSMYLCASSEASIVSGANVLTFGAGSRLTVL.

Only a few counts were recorded for this clone. This chain uses TRBV28 with TRBJ2-5; TRBD2 might be the D (6 bases). The J call is in doubt because the DNA end fits TRBJ2-7 better. Germline V gene sequence: CDR1 MDHEN, CDR2 SYDVKM. This CDR3 is 14 amino acids long. CDR3 nucleotide sequence: TGTGCCAGCAGTTCCTCGGGAGTATCCTACGAGCAGTACTTC. Its protein is CASSSSGVSYEQYF.

The chain is built from TRBV9 and TRBJ2-2; 9 bases fit TRBD1. Losses at the gene ends were 3 bases for V and 7 bases for J; bases not matched to a gene: 4. The germline V gene encodes CDR1 SGDLS and CDR2 YYNGEE. This CDR3 comprises 14 residues. DNA of the CDR3: TGTGCCAGCAGCGCCAGGACAGGGGTCGGGGAGCTGTTTTTT. It translates to CASSARTGVGELFF.

V and J are TRBV9 and TRBJ1-1; 9 bases agree with TRBD1. Germline lookup yields CDR1 SGDLS and CDR2 YYNGEE. The ends lost 2 bases at V and 6 bases at J; junction bases unmatched: 8. This CDR3 spans 15 amino acids. DNA of the CDR3: TGTGCCAGCAGCGTCGCCGGGACAGGGATTCCTGAAGCTTTCTTT. Protein product: CASSVAGTGIPEAFF.

This chain uses TRBV6-5 with TRBJ1-4, with 8 bases identical to TRBD1. CDR3 length equals 15 residues. Germline CDR1 and CDR2: MNHEY and SVGAGI. J gave up 5 bases and V 5 bases, and 7 bases lay outside the gene matches. The CDR3 region is CASSHFRQGNEKLFF. For the CDR3, the DNA is TGTGCCAGCAGTCACTTCCGACAGGGGAATGAAAAACTGTTTTTT.

This clone was seen only a few times. V is TRBV19 and J is TRBJ1-1; no clear D gene. The CDR3 has 18 residues. Trimming pared 3 bases from V and 1 base from J, leaving 21 bases between. Germline V CDR1 and CDR2: LNHDA, SQIVND (reference sequence). This chain's CDR3 is CASSIISVGLTRNTEAFF. The CDR3 DNA is TGTGCCAGTAGTATTATCAGTGTGGGCCTAACCAGGAACACTGAAGCTTTCTTT.